This T cell receptor beta chain was recorded in a study of CD8 T cells in Susac syndrome. With random hexamers, about 0.5 to 1 ug RNA was reverse transcribed. Across 54 Vbeta and 13 Jbeta, TCR beta CDR3 was amplified with immunoSEQ multiplex PCR. Using its own MiXCR run on the immunoSEQ multiplex PCR reads, TCRdb lists one record per CDR3 protein. The table has 200,000 to 250,000 distinct CDR3 sequences, roughly 90% seen once. The V gene's germline CDR1 is LNHDA and CDR2 SQIVND (reference sequence). V lost 7 bases to trimming and J lost 6 bases, with 12 bases between them. The CDR3 is 13 residues long.

The sequence was obtained from a human donor with multiple sclerosis. The gene calls are TRBV19 and TRBJ2-2; D gene ambiguous. Material: CD8+ T cells from PBMCs. As DNA, the CDR3 is TGTGCCAGTATGGTCCGAGTGCCCGGGGAGCTGTTTTTT. Translating gives CASMVRVPGELFF.